This entry describes one T cell receptor beta chain. Its antigen remains unidentified. Amplification used 60 Vbeta primers and 13 Jbeta primers. Using immunoSEQ multiplex PCR, the repertoire was profiled, and TCRdb retains in-frame clones only, with some absent. The table has roughly 200,000 clones, 82% seen once. Trimming stripped 6 bases from V and 0 bases from J, with 15 bases between. This CDR3 contains 15 residues. The data were taken from a study of cytomegalovirus exposure and HLA in healthy donors. Findings of the study overall: In a later analysis, more than 15,000 TCR beta sequences were associated with HLA alleles at 0.05 false discovery rate. Presence/absence analyses treated sequencing depth as roughly uniform across donors.

The source is a woman in her forties in good health and CMV-seronegative. Sequenced: PBMCs. The chain carries TRBV23-1 and TRBJ2-7, with unresolved D. TRBV23-1 is an ORF, with its function uncertain. CDR3 sequence (DNA): TGCGCCAGCAGCCCAGGCTCCCTTTACTCCTACGAGCAGTACTTC. Translating it yields CASSPGSLYSYEQYF.